The rows below give T cell receptor beta chains drawn from one sample of a study of metastatic and nonmetastatic thyroid tumors. TCRdb re-clonotyped the PCR reads via MiXCR. This table holds over 20,000 clones, roughly 27% found once. The sequenced material came from tumor tissue. The origin of the receptors is a male donor with papillary thyroid cancer or a benign thyroid nodule (not recorded which). Some clones in this sample may be carry-over from other donors' samples. CDR3s include the opening cysteine and the closing phenylalanine or tryptophan. Each record gives: J gene, V gene, CDR3 protein.

J gene: TRBJ1-4; V gene: TRBV28; CDR3 protein: CASSLLGRNNEKLFF
J gene: TRBJ2-5; V gene: TRBV18; CDR3 protein: CASSLGLDQETQYF
J gene: TRBJ2-5; V gene: TRBV5-1; CDR3 protein: CASSTTSGRRGETQYF
J gene: TRBJ1-4; V gene: TRBV19; CDR3 protein: CASSEVGRLFF
J gene: TRBJ1-4; V gene: TRBV20-1; CDR3 protein: CSALAGRGGNEKLFF
J gene: TRBJ2-7; V gene: TRBV7-9; CDR3 protein: CASSPGRSYEQYF
J gene: TRBJ1-2; V gene: TRBV2; CDR3 protein: CASSESGGLGYTF
J gene: TRBJ2-3; V gene: TRBV19; CDR3 protein: CASSILTDADTQYF
J gene: TRBJ1-1; V gene: TRBV5-5; CDR3 protein: CVSRWDPSTEAFF
J gene: TRBJ2-7; V gene: TRBV6-5; CDR3 protein: CASSYSLGLNEQYF
J gene: TRBJ1-1; V gene: TRBV12-3/TRBV12-4; CDR3 protein: CASSRSQGAAEAFF
J gene: TRBJ1-2; V gene: TRBV2; CDR3 protein: CASRSQVVYGYTF
J gene: TRBJ2-7; V gene: TRBV3-1; CDR3 protein: CASSQDDREGYEQYF
J gene: TRBJ2-1; V gene: TRBV24-1; CDR3 protein: CATSDGWSAGLYNEQFF
J gene: TRBJ2-3; V gene: TRBV3-1; CDR3 protein: CASSQQLGRTDTQYF
J gene: TRBJ2-2; V gene: TRBV3-1; CDR3 protein: CTSSPRSNTGELFF
J gene: TRBJ2-3; V gene: TRBV9; CDR3 protein: CASSSSGSMDTQYF
J gene: TRBJ1-1; V gene: TRBV4-1; CDR3 protein: CASSLTPQDLNTEAFF
J gene: TRBJ2-2; V gene: TRBV28; CDR3 protein: CASSFSNTGELFF
J gene: TRBJ1-1; V gene: TRBV20-1; CDR3 protein: CSASELGTGDFTEAFF
J gene: TRBJ2-2; V gene: TRBV6-2/TRBV6-3; CDR3 protein: CASSYTERDRTKPSNTGDLFF
J gene: TRBJ1-1; V gene: TRBV30; CDR3 protein: CAWSVYLELGAFF
J gene: TRBJ2-3; V gene: TRBV6-1; CDR3 protein: CASQGGAGGGGDTQYF
J gene: TRBJ1-2; V gene: TRBV6-1; CDR3 protein: CASSVGAEYGYTF
J gene: TRBJ2-6; V gene: TRBV6-6; CDR3 protein: CASSYSQGLSGANVLTF
J gene: TRBJ1-2; V gene: TRBV5-1; CDR3 protein: CASSFLRPRGFTYGYTF
J gene: TRBJ1-6; V gene: TRBV6-1; CDR3 protein: CASSDRFGTTVLSPLHF
J gene: TRBJ1-5; V gene: TRBV20-1; CDR3 protein: CSARSSGSDQPQHF
J gene: TRBJ2-2; V gene: TRBV14; CDR3 protein: CASSQVGTSATGELFF
J gene: TRBJ2-7; V gene: TRBV12-3/TRBV12-4; CDR3 protein: CASTAGTSGAYEQYF
J gene: TRBJ2-4; V gene: TRBV5-1; CDR3 protein: CARSGGNGNIQYF
J gene: TRBJ2-2; V gene: TRBV20-1; CDR3 protein: CSASLAGANTGELFF
J gene: TRBJ2-1; V gene: TRBV7-9; CDR3 protein: CASSRLASFNEQFF
J gene: TRBJ2-2; V gene: TRBV5-1; CDR3 protein: CASSLDLASTGELFF
J gene: TRBJ1-5; V gene: TRBV6-1; CDR3 protein: CASSDYQPQHF
J gene: TRBJ2-7; V gene: TRBV5-1; CDR3 protein: CASSWDRTYEQYF
J gene: TRBJ1-6; V gene: TRBV12-3/TRBV12-4; CDR3 protein: CASSLQGTANSPLHF
J gene: TRBJ1-2; V gene: TRBV7-9; CDR3 protein: CASSPGQNNNGYTF
J gene: TRBJ2-5; V gene: TRBV4-1; CDR3 protein: CASSQDTFLASQEAQYF
J gene: TRBJ1-4; V gene: TRBV5-1; CDR3 protein: CASSSNPSKEKLFF
J gene: TRBJ2-1; V gene: TRBV3-1; CDR3 protein: CASSQVTDRGHNEQFF
J gene: TRBJ2-7; V gene: TRBV10-3; CDR3 protein: CAIRRTGRSLEQYF
J gene: TRBJ1-1; V gene: TRBV4-2; CDR3 protein: CASSQVTETPVFEAFF
J gene: TRBJ2-3; V gene: TRBV6-6; CDR3 protein: CASSYTRNLFGTDTQYF
J gene: TRBJ2-7; V gene: TRBV24-1; CDR3 protein: CAPSAKQYF
J gene: TRBJ2-7; V gene: TRBV6-5; CDR3 protein: CASSYQGARAYEQYF
J gene: TRBJ2-7; V gene: TRBV19; CDR3 protein: CASSIWETGRSQEQYF
J gene: TRBJ1-2; V gene: TRBV28; CDR3 protein: CASRRGQGSLYGYTF
J gene: TRBJ2-3; V gene: TRBV6-2/TRBV6-3; CDR3 protein: CASTLRSGGLSTDTQYF
J gene: TRBJ2-1; V gene: TRBV30; CDR3 protein: CAWSAGTALNEQFF
J gene: TRBJ2-7; V gene: TRBV11-3; CDR3 protein: CASSSALGYEQYF
J gene: TRBJ2-7; V gene: TRBV19; CDR3 protein: CASSHPGTVSYEQYF
J gene: TRBJ2-1; V gene: TRBV9; CDR3 protein: CASSVTRQGYNEQFF